This TCR beta chain emerged from a study of cytomegalovirus exposure and HLA in healthy donors. When sampled, the donors appeared nominally healthy, though they likely had unrecorded immune exposures. Amplification used 60 Vbeta primers and 13 Jbeta primers. The method was immunoSEQ multiplex PCR; TCRdb's version includes in-frame clones alone and lacks a portion of them. The sample lists about 110,000 clones, about two thirds occurring once. Between the trimmed V and J ends, which lost 10 bases and 2 bases, there was a span of 14 bases. Germline-derived CDR1 and CDR2 are SNHLY and FYNNEI. CDR3 size: 13 residues.

This chain uses TRBV2 with TRBJ1-1, with a tentative D call TRBD1 (6 bases). This TCR was sampled from a boy younger than 18 in good health and CMV-seronegative. Material for sequencing was PBMCs. The CDR3 DNA reads TGTGCCACCAGAAACAGGGCCAACACTGAAGCTTTCTTT. Translating it yields CATRNRANTEAFF.